Below, 5 T cell receptor beta chains from the same sample are listed, as sequenced in a study of technical replicates of blood from four donors (dated by TCRdb to about 2017). Library generation was performed with the immunoSEQ multiplex PCR assay. As stored in TCRdb, this immuneACCESS dataset retains in-frame rearrangements with V and J assigned. A fraction of the clones does not appear; measured against another copy, unresolved V genes explain less than half of the discrepancy, and the remainder lacks a known reason. For this sample the table gives 70,000 or so clones, of which around 92% were detected only once. Around 0.42% of the sample comes from the top ten. The sequenced sample was T cells isolated from PBMCs. The receptors come from a human donor in good health.

This rearrangement joins TRBV6-5 to TRBJ2-7, with unresolved D. The ends were cut back, 5 bases at V and 3 bases at J, with 5 bases in the middle. The CDR3 is made up of 11 amino acids. Germline CDR1 MNHEY, CDR2 SVGAGI. CDR3 DNA sequence: TGTGCCAGCAGTCAGAACTACGAGCAGTACTTC. It translates to CASSQNYEQYF.

This clone was seen a single time. Compared with germline, one end of the junction differs, possibly owing to a read error. V is TRBV27 and J is TRBJ1-5; unclear D gene. This CDR3 comprises 15 residues. Per the germline V gene, CDR1 is MNHEY and CDR2 is SMNVEV (reference sequence). As DNA, the CDR3 is TGTGCCAGCAGTCTATCTCCGAGGGGCAATCAGCCCCAGCATTTT. Encoded protein: CASSLSPRGNQPQHF.

This clone appeared a single time. The gene calls are TRBV28 and TRBJ2-1, with 10 positions matching TRBD1. The CDR3 consists of 17 residues. The J segment lost 4 bases and the V segment lost 3 bases, leaving 9 bases of the junction unmatched. The germline gives CDR1 MDHEN, CDR2 SYDVKM. This chain's CDR3 is CASSLPSRGQGYNEQFF. The CDR3 nucleotides are TGTGCCAGCAGTTTGCCGTCCCGGGGACAGGGGTACAATGAGCAGTTCTTC.

This clone appeared a few times. The rearrangement joins TRBV4-2 to TRBJ1-1, with D unclear. Trimming pared 3 bases from V and 0 bases from J, leaving 8 bases between. Germline V gene lookup returns CDR1 LGHNA and CDR2 YNFKEQ. The CDR3 runs to 14 residues. This CDR3 reads CASSHSGMNTEAFF. Written as DNA, the CDR3 is TGTGCCAGCAGCCACTCGGGTATGAACACTGAAGCTTTCTTT.

The chain employs TRBV4-3 and TRBJ2-3; D not certain. CDR1 is LGHNA, CDR2 YSLEER, per germline. This CDR3 contains 15 residues. V shed 3 bases and J shed 0 bases, with 10 bases lying between them. In nucleotides, the CDR3 is TGCGCCAGCAGCCAGTCGTGGCAGAGCACAGATACGCAGTATTTT. Translated: CASSQSWQSTDTQYF.